This T cell receptor (beta chain) was captured by sequencing in a study of blood T cells in healthy people across ages. The CDR3 spans 15 residues. CDR1 and CDR2 (germline): SGHAT, FQDESV (reference sequence). This clonotype occurred a few times. Isolation recovered at least 6.5 million PBMCs from every sample. A second about 6 to 12 cycle PCR used barcoded and J-beta primers. TCRdb redid the calling of the 5' RACE reads with MiXCR, one entry per CDR3 protein. The sample lists about 800,000 distinct CDR3 sequences, 25% occurring once. These same data were also listed under a study on T cells of mothers and their children. That publication notes: Nine systemically healthy Caucasian donors: three mothers, six children. RNA was extracted, and all of it went into cDNA synthesis at 1.5 ug per 15 ul. Compared with unrelated pairs, related mother-child pairs had slightly higher, non-significant overlap.

The sequenced material came from blood. The V call is TRBV11-1, the J call TRBJ2-5; TRBD1 matches at 8 bases. Judging by the DNA end, TRBJ2-7 fits better; the J call may be wrong. The receptor comes from a boy younger than 18 in good health. The CDR3 loop is CASSQGDRRSYEQYF. The CDR3 nucleotides read TGTGCCAGCAGCCAGGGGGACAGGAGGTCCTACGAGCAGTACTTC.